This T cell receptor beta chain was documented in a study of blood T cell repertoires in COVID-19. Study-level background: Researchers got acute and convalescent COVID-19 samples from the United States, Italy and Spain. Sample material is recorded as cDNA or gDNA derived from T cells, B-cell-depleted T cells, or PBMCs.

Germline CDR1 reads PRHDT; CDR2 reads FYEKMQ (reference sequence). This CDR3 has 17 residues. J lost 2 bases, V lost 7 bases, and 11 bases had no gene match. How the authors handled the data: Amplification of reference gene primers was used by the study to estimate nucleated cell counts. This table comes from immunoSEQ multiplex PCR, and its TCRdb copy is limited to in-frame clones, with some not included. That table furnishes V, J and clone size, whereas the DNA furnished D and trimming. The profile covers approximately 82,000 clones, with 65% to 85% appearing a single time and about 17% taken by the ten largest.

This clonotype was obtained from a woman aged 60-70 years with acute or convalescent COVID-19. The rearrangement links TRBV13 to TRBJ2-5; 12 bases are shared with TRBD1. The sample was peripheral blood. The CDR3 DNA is TGTGCCAGCACGAGGGGACAGGGGGCAAAAGGACAAGAGACCCAGTACTTC. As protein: CASTRGQGAKGQETQYF. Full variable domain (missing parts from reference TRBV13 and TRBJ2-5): AAGVIQSPRHLIKEKRETATLKCYPIPRHDTVYWYQQGPGQDPQFLISFYEKMQSDKGSIPDRFSAQQFSDYHSELNMSSLELGDSALYFCASTRGQGAKGQETQYFGPGTRLLVL.